Listed below are T cell receptor beta chains from one sample, sequenced in a study of CD8 T cells in Susac syndrome. TCRdb itself ran the immunoSEQ multiplex PCR reads through MiXCR, one entry per CDR3 protein. Of 150,000 to 190,000 distinct CDR3 sequences in the sample, around 95% were seen once. The sample comprised CD8+ T cells from PBMCs. The receptors come from a human donor with multiple sclerosis. Both conserved end residues are part of each CDR3. The D gene is left open where the match is weak. The size field is filled for only some rows; it gives once, few, many or a size class.

NA	TRBV3-1	NA	16	TRBJ2-7	TGTGCCAGCAGCCAAGAGGCAACAATCACTACCTACGAGCAGTACTTC	CASSQEATITTYEQYF
NA	TRBV4-1	NA	13	TRBJ2-5	TGCGCCAGCAGCCAGGGGGGTCCAGAGACCCAGTACTTC	CASSQGGPETQYF
NA	TRBV7-9	NA	14	TRBJ2-7	TGTGCCAGCAGCTTAGACTTTCGGCGAGGCAGGGAGTACTTC	CASSLDFRRGREYF
NA	TRBV3-1	NA	19	TRBJ2-1	TGTGCCAGCAGCCCAAAAGTTGGGTCGACGGACGGCTCCTACAATGAGCAGTTCTTC	CASSPKVGSTDGSYNEQFF
NA	TRBV7-2	NA	14	TRBJ2-7	TGTGCCAGCAGCTTAGATCAGGGAACCTACGAGCAGTACTTC	CASSLDQGTYEQYF
TRBD2	TRBV3-1	NA	14	TRBJ2-7	TGTGCCAGCAGCCAAGTACGGGGGGGGAACGAGCAGTACTTC	CASSQVRGGNEQYF
NA	TRBV28	NA	14	TRBJ2-1	TGTGCCAGCAGTTCATCTGTGCATTACAATGAGCAGTTCTTC	CASSSSVHYNEQFF
TRBD2	TRBV6-4	NA	15	TRBJ2-1	TGTGCCAGCAGTGACTCGGTAGCGGGGGGCAATGAGCAGTTCTTC	CASSDSVAGGNEQFF
TRBD1	TRBV14	NA	16	TRBJ1-1	TGTGCCAGCAGCCGAGCCATCGGGACAGTGAACACTGAAGCTTTCTTT	CASSRAIGTVNTEAFF
TRBD2	TRBV2	NA	14	TRBJ2-7	TGTGCCAGCTCTGGACTAGACAAGGGGAACGAGCAGTACTTC	CASSGLDKGNEQYF
NA	TRBV11-2	NA	15	TRBJ2-7	TGTGCCAGCAGCTTAGGGGGTCGAGGGACCTACGAGCAGTACTTC	CASSLGGRGTYEQYF
NA	TRBV27	NA	13	TRBJ2-7	TGTGCCAGCAGTTACGGGAACTCCTACGAGCAGTACTTC	CASSYGNSYEQYF
TRBD2	TRBV30	NA	16	TRBJ2-3	TGTGCCTGGAGTGTTTTCCTAGCGGGGGACACAGATACGCAGTATTTT	CAWSVFLAGDTDTQYF
TRBD1	TRBV27	once	15	TRBJ1-2	TGTGCCAGCTGTTTTGAGGGACAGGGGAACTATGGCTACACCTTC	CASCFEGQGNYGYTF
NA	TRBV30	NA	17	TRBJ1-5	TGTGCCTGGACCACCGCTCCAGGGGATCTGGGCAATCAGCCCCAGCATTTT	CAWTTAPGDLGNQPQHF
NA	TRBV29-1	NA	13	TRBJ2-7	TGCAGCGTAGATGTTGGGGAAAAGTACGAGCAGTACTTC	CSVDVGEKYEQYF
NA	TRBV4-1	NA	13	TRBJ2-5	TGCGCCAGCAGCTCCGACATCCAAGAGACCCAGTACTTC	CASSSDIQETQYF
TRBD1	TRBV20-1	NA	13	TRBJ1-1	TGCAGTGCTACGGGACAGTTGAACACTGAAGCTTTCTTT	CSATGQLNTEAFF
NA	TRBV20-1	NA	10	TRBJ1-2	TGCAGTGCCCCCCACCCTGGCTACACCTTC	CSAPHPGYTF
TRBD1	TRBV27	NA	14	TRBJ1-5	TGTGCCAGCAGCGTGGGACAGGGCGGTCAGCCCCAGCATTTT	CASSVGQGGQPQHF
TRBD1	TRBV30	NA	11	TRBJ1-1	TGTGCCTGGACAGGGGGCCTGGAAGCTTTCTTT	CAWTGGLEAFF
TRBD2	TRBV4-2	NA	16	TRBJ2-1	TGTGCCAGCAGCCAAGAATCCAGCGGGGGATACAATGAGCAGTTCTTC	CASSQESSGGYNEQFF
NA	TRBV15	NA	13	TRBJ2-3	TGTGCCACCTCCGACAGCGAAACAGATACGCAGTATTTT	CATSDSETDTQYF
NA	TRBV4-1	NA	14	TRBJ2-7	TGCGCCAGCAGCCAAGGACTCAACAGGGACGAGCAGTACTTC	CASSQGLNRDEQYF
TRBD1	TRBV18	once	16	TRBJ1-1	TGTGCCAGCTCACTTAGACAGGGCCCGCTTGACACTGAAGCTTTCTTT	CASSLRQGPLDTEAFF
TRBD1	TRBV11-1	NA	15	TRBJ2-2	TGTGCCAGCAGCCCTCTGGGACAGTACACCGGGGAGCTGTTTTTT	CASSPLGQYTGELFF
TRBD2	TRBV19	NA	17	TRBJ2-1	TGTGCCAGCAGTGAGGAGGTGGGACTAGCGGGGCTCAGGGAGCAGTTCTTC	CASSEEVGLAGLREQFF
TRBD2	TRBV10-3	NA	17	TRBJ2-5	TGTGCCATCAGCGGGACTAGCGGGGGTAACCTCCAAGAGACCCAGTACTTC	CAISGTSGGNLQETQYF
NA	TRBV4-1	NA	14	TRBJ2-4	TGCGCCAGCAGCCAGACCCTAGCCAAAAACATTCAGTACTTC	CASSQTLAKNIQYF